The 19 T cell receptor beta chains presented below share a single source sample, sequenced in a study of T cell repertoires in cytomegalovirus infection (dated by TCRdb to the late 2010s). Reads for this sample came from an Illumina HiSeq 1500. In-frame beta chains were kept once TCRdb had trimmed the public reads at Q25 with fastp and called clones with MiXCR. One record per CDR3 amino acid sequence lists the most common genes and DNA. The sample table holds under 350,000 distinct CDR3 sequences, of which more than 8% were seen once. Around 4.1% of the sample is taken by the ten largest. Sequencing used PBMCs. These receptors all stem from a human donor in good health (CMV status not recorded). Some clones in this sample may be carry-over from other donors' samples.

This clonotype was counted a few times. V is TRBV28 and J is TRBJ1-3, with 8 bases lining up with TRBD1. Germline CDR1 and CDR2: MDHEN and SYDVKM. Germline trimming cut 4 bases from V and 0 bases from J; bases unmatched to any gene: 5. This CDR3 region has 16 residues. This CDR3 is CASSSRGHSSGNTIYF. CDR3 DNA sequence: TGTGCCAGCAGTTCCAGGGGGCATAGCTCTGGAAACACCATATATTTT.

This clonotype was detected ten times or more. The chain combines TRBV7-9 with TRBJ1-3; unclear D gene. Deletions cut 0 bases from V and 0 bases from J, with 6 bases between. CDR3 length: 15 amino acids. CDR1 is SEHNR and CDR2 is FQNEAQ in the germline V gene (reference sequence). The CDR3 spells CASSLARISGNTIYF. CDR3 coding DNA: TGTGCCAGCAGCTTAGCCAGGATCTCTGGAAACACCATATATTTT.

V is TRBV7-6 and J is TRBJ1-4; D perhaps matches TRBD1 (5 bases). Between the trimmed V and J ends, which lost 5 bases and 3 bases, there was a span of 10 bases. Germline CDR1 and CDR2: SGHVS and FNYEAQ. CDR3 length equals 14 residues. Written as DNA, the CDR3 is TGTGCCAGCAGCCCGCGGGGGGCTAATGAAAAACTGTTTTTT. Amino acids: CASSPRGANEKLFF.

This clonotype occurred many times. The rearrangement joins TRBV7-2 to TRBJ1-6; TRBD1 might be the D (6 bases). V was cut by 3 bases and J by 9 bases, with 12 bases left in between. The CDR3 is 14 amino acids. Germline CDR1 and CDR2: SGHTA and FQGNSA. The CDR3 DNA is TGTGCCAGCAGCTTTCAGGGGACGGCTTCACCCCTCCACTTT. It codes for CASSFQGTASPLHF. Combining the CDR3 with reference TRBV7-2 and TRBJ1-6 gives the whole variable domain GAGVSQSPSNKVTEKGKDVELRCDPISGHTALYWYRQSLGQGLEFLIYFQGNSAPDKSGLPSDRFSAERTGGSVSTLTIQRTQQEDSAVYLCASSFQGTASPLHFGNGTRLTVT.

V is TRBV6-2 or TRBV6-3 and J is TRBJ2-1; a weak D match, TRBD1 (6 bases). V lost 5 bases to trimming and J lost 2 bases, with 10 bases between them. The CDR3 totals 14 residues. In germline, CDR1 is MNHEY, CDR2 SVGEGT. The CDR3 loop reads CASSTRQAYNEQFF. The CDR3 DNA sequence: TGTGCCAGCAGTACCAGACAGGCCTACAATGAGCAGTTCTTC.

The rearrangement uses TRBV18 and TRBJ2-2; 8 bases map to TRBD1. In germline, CDR1 is KGHSH, CDR2 LQKENI. Unmatched junction bases numbered 8, after V lost 7 bases and J lost 4 bases. The CDR3 spans 15 residues. CDR3 residues: CASFRDRSTTGELFF. CDR3 DNA sequence: TGTGCCAGCTTCCGGGACAGGTCTACCACCGGGGAGCTGTTTTTT. The variable domain in full, completed from reference TRBV18 and TRBJ2-2, reads NAGVMQNPRHLVRRRGQEARLRCSPMKGHSHVYWYRQLPEEGLKFMVYLQKENIIDESGMPKERFSAEFPKEGPSILRIQQVVRGDSAAYFCASFRDRSTTGELFFGEGSRLTVL.

This clonotype was counted only a few times. The rearrangement joins TRBV20-1 to TRBJ2-5, with 9 bases lining up with TRBD1. The V gene's germline CDR1 is DFQATT and CDR2 SNEGSKA (reference sequence). The CDR3 is 14 amino acids. V shed 6 bases, J shed 4 bases, and the junction held 9 bases outside the gene matches. The CDR3 sequence: CSAMDRGSGETQYF. The CDR3 DNA sequence: TGCAGTGCCATGGACAGGGGATCAGGAGAGACCCAGTACTTC.

This clonotype has ten or more counts. This chain joins TRBV10-3 and TRBJ1-1; 9 positions agree with TRBD1. Losses at the gene ends were 4 bases for V and 1 base for J; bases not matched to a gene: 7. Germline CDR1 is ENHRY and CDR2 is SYGVKD. The CDR3 sequence is 16 residues long. The CDR3 DNA reads as TGTGCCATCAGTGGAATACAGGGGGCTGAGAACACTGAAGCTTTCTTT. It specifies CAISGIQGAENTEAFF.

This clonotype was detected only a few times. The chain employs TRBV4-3 and TRBJ1-6; 7 bases are a match to TRBD1. The length of the CDR3 is 19 residues. V shed 0 bases, J shed 7 bases, and the junction held 15 bases outside the gene matches. Per germline, CDR1 LGHNA and CDR2 YSLEER. The CDR3 loop reads CASSQDLVEGALGNSPLHF. In nucleotides, the CDR3 is TGCGCCAGCAGCCAAGATCTGGTGGAGGGGGCTCTCGGGAATTCACCCCTCCACTTT.

This clonotype showed up many times. This rearrangement joins TRBV20-1 to TRBJ2-7; TRBD1 matches 9 bases. Trimming cost V 5 bases and J 6 bases; bases outside gene matches: 2. CDR1 DFQATT and CDR2 SNEGSKA come from the germline V gene (reference sequence). This CDR3 spans 11 amino acids. The CDR3 loop is CSAADRGEQYF. The CDR3 bases are TGCAGTGCTGCGGACAGGGGCGAGCAGTACTTC.

The rearrangement joins TRBV10-3 to TRBJ1-4; the D gene is possibly TRBD1 (5 bases). There are 17 residues in the CDR3. The V end was cut by 0 bases, the J end by 0 bases, with 11 bases between. The germline V gene has CDR1 ENHRY and CDR2 SYGVKD. The CDR3 DNA reads TGTGCCATCAGTGAGTCAGTCGGGGGATCAACTAATGAAAAACTGTTTTTT. Translating it yields CAISESVGGSTNEKLFF.

J is TRBJ2-7 and V is TRBV7-2, with 9 bases identical to TRBD1. Germline V gene sequence: CDR1 SGHTA, CDR2 FQGNSA. The J segment lost 6 bases and the V segment lost 4 bases, leaving 4 bases of the junction unmatched. The length of the CDR3 is 13 residues. CDR3: CASSSQGAAEQYF. CDR3 nucleotides: TGTGCCAGCAGCTCACAGGGGGCGGCCGAGCAGTACTTC.

This clonotype has a count of ten or more. The rearrangement links TRBV7-8 to TRBJ2-1; 13 bases align to TRBD2. Germline CDR1 and CDR2: SGHVS and FQNEAQ. The J segment lost 2 bases and the V segment lost 5 bases, leaving 3 bases of the junction unmatched. This CDR3 has 16 amino acids. Here the CDR3 reads CASSRGTSGAYNEQFF. CDR3 DNA: TGTGCCAGCAGCAGAGGGACTAGCGGGGCCTACAATGAGCAGTTCTTC.

This clonotype was counted at least ten times. The J gene is TRBJ1-1, the V gene TRBV10-3; D gene unclear. Germline values: CDR1 ENHRY, CDR2 SYGVKD. V gave up 3 bases and J gave up 0 bases, with 8 bases separating them. This CDR3 region has 14 residues. The CDR3 nucleotides are TGTGCCATCAGTGAAGAAGAGGTGAACACTGAAGCTTTCTTT. It codes for CAISEEEVNTEAFF.

This clonotype was picked up a small number of times. V gene TRBV4-2 combines with J gene TRBJ2-1; the match to TRBD2 covers 7 bases. The V gene end was trimmed by 0 bases and the J gene end by 7 bases; junction bases not matched to a gene: 12. The CDR3 loop spans 17 amino acids. Germline values: CDR1 LGHNA, CDR2 YNFKEQ. CDR3 region: CASSQETWRERKNEQFF. CDR3 sequence (DNA): TGTGCCAGCAGCCAAGAGACTTGGCGGGAGCGGAAAAATGAGCAGTTCTTC.

This clonotype was counted a few times. This chain links TRBV6-6 with TRBJ2-4, with 9 nucleotides matching TRBD2. Germline CDR1 MNHNY, CDR2 SVGAGI (reference sequence). After removal of 5 bases from V and 8 bases from J, the junction contained 13 bases not matched to a gene. There are 16 residues in the CDR3. The DNA for the CDR3 is TGTGCCAGCAGTAAGGGCGGGAGGGCCGGGTTGGACATTCAGTACTTC. Protein product: CASSKGGRAGLDIQYF.

This chain joins TRBV30 and TRBJ2-6; no reliable D call. Germline loops: CDR1 GTSNPN, CDR2 SVGIG (reference sequence). V was pared by 0 bases and J by 0 bases, with 3 bases between. The CDR3 extends over 14 amino acids. The CDR3 DNA follows: TGTGCCTGGAGTGTAGCCTCTGGGGCCAACGTCCTGACTTTC. Translated, it gives CAWSVASGANVLTF. Complete variable domain (other parts from reference TRBV30 and TRBJ2-6): SQTIHQWPATLVQPVGSPLSLECTVEGTSNPNLYWYRQAAGRGLQLLFYSVGIGQISSEVPQNLSASRPQDRQFILSSKKLLLSDSGFYLCAWSVASGANVLTFGAGSRLTVL.

This clonotype has a handful of counts. The rearrangement uses TRBV7-2 and TRBJ1-5; D call uncertain. Germline lookup yields CDR1 SGHTA and CDR2 FQGNSA. The CDR3 runs 15 residues. Trimming shortened V by 2 bases and J by 3 bases, and 11 bases separated the two germline ends. CDR3 nucleotides: TGTGCCAGCAGCTTAAGGGTCGCAGACAATCAGCCCCAGCATTTT. It codes for CASSLRVADNQPQHF.

This clonotype has at least ten counts. The chain recombines TRBV5-5 with TRBJ2-7, with D tentatively TRBD2 (6 bases). The V end was cut by 2 bases, the J end by 4 bases, with 22 bases between. The CDR3 length is 17 residues. Germline CDR1 is SGHKS and CDR2 is YYEKEE (reference sequence). The CDR3, as DNA: TGTGCCAGCAGCTTTCGGGGGAGTATCGCCGCTGTATACGAGCAGTACTTC. As protein: CASSFRGSIAAVYEQYF.